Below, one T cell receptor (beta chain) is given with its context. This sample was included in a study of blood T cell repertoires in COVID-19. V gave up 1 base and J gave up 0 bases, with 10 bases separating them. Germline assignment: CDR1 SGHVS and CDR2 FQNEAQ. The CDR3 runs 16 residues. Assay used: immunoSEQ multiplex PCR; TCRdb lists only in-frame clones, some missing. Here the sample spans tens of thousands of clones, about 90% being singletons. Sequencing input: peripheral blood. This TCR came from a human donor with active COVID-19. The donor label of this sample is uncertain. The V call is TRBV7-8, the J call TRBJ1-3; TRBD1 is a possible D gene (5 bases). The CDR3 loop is CASSLVSGNSGNTIYF. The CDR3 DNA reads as TGTGCCAGCAGCTTAGTATCAGGGAACTCTGGAAACACCATATATTTT. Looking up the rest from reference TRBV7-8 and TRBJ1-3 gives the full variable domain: GAGVSQSPRYKVAKRGQDVALRCDPISGHVSLFWYQQALGQGPEFLTYFQNEAQLDKSGLPSDRFFAERPEGSVSTLKIQRTQQEDSAVYLCASSLVSGNSGNTIYFGEGSWLTVV.